This is a list of T cell receptor beta chains from one sample in a study of cytomegalovirus exposure and HLA in healthy donors. The assay was immunoSEQ multiplex PCR, and TCRdb's table has in-frame clones only and misses some. There are around 190,000 clones in the sample; roughly 80% occur only once, and around 3.5% lies in the top ten. The source material was PBMCs. The receptors stem from a man between 40 and 49 years old in good health and CMV-seropositive. The CDR3 runs from the conserved cysteine through the conserved F or W. A D gene is named only where the DNA matches it firmly. Clone sizes are given selectively: once, few, many, or a class where the clone is expanded.

V,J,size,length,D,DNA,CDR3
TRBV4-2,TRBJ2-3,few,16,TRBD2,TGTGCCAGCAGCCAACCCGGGACTAGCACTACAGATACGCAGTATTTT,CASSQPGTSTTDTQYF
TRBV7-9,TRBJ1-5,once,17,TRBD1,TGTGCCAGCAGCCCCGGACAGGGGACGTATCGCAATCAGCCCCAGCATTTT,CASSPGQGTYRNQPQHF
TRBV6-5,TRBJ2-2,.,14,.,TGTGCCAGCAAAGCAGGGGTTGACACCGGGGAGCTGTTTTTT,CASKAGVDTGELFF
TRBV5-1,TRBJ2-5,.,11,.,TGCGCCAGCAGTCAGATGGAGACCCAGTACTTC,CASSQMETQYF
TRBV5-1,TRBJ2-7,few,14,TRBD1,TGCGCCAGCAGCCCCGGGACAGGGATCTACGAGCAGTACTTC,CASSPGTGIYEQYF
TRBV6-1,TRBJ2-7,.,12,.,TGTGCCAGCAGCTATAGGGGCTACGAGCAGTACTTC,CASSYRGYEQYF
TRBV6-5,TRBJ2-1,.,15,TRBD2,TGTGCCAGCAGTAAGGTAGTGGGAGGGTACAATGAGCAGTTCTTC,CASSKVVGGYNEQFF
TRBV10-3,TRBJ2-1,few,14,TRBD2,TGTGCCATCAGTGGGAAGGGGAGGGTCAATGAGCAGTTCTTC,CAISGKGRVNEQFF
TRBV7-9,TRBJ2-4,.,14,.,TGTGCCAGCAGCTTAGCCGGGCGGGTAGACATTCAGTACTTC,CASSLAGRVDIQYF
TRBV5-1,TRBJ2-7,once,17,.,TGCGCCAGCAGCTTGGGGGGCACAGGGGGGGACGCCTACGAGCAGTACTTC,CASSLGGTGGDAYEQYF
TRBV6-5,TRBJ2-3,.,15,.,TGTGCCAGCAGTTACCGTGAGGCAGACACAGATACGCAGTATTTT,CASSYREADTDTQYF
TRBV28,TRBJ2-7,.,15,TRBD1,TGTGCCAGCCCCTTGGAGGGGACAGGTCTATACGAGCAGTACTTC,CASPLEGTGLYEQYF
TRBV7-9,TRBJ1-4,.,19,TRBD1,TGTGCCAGCAGCCTCGGACAGGCTGCCCTCTTGGCAACTAATGAAAAACTGTTTTTT,CASSLGQAALLATNEKLFF
TRBV4-1,TRBJ2-7,.,15,TRBD2,TGCGCCAGCAGTAATAGCGGGAGTATTTTATACGAGCAGTACTTC,CASSNSGSILYEQYF
TRBV5-4,TRBJ2-1,.,15,.,TGTGCCAGCAGCTTAATGGGGGGGCGCTACAATGAGCAGTTCTTC,CASSLMGGRYNEQFF
TRBV19,TRBJ2-7,.,12,.,TGTGCCGGGAGTGGGGACTCCTACGAGCAGTACTTC,CAGSGDSYEQYF
TRBV5-3,TRBJ2-5,.,14,.,TGTGCCAGTGGTAGGGGGAGGGCCAGTGAGACCCAGTACTTC,CASGRGRASETQYF
TRBV9,TRBJ2-1,.,17,TRBD1,TGTGCCAGCAGCCCGAGACAGGGATTCCCTTCCTACAATGAGCAGTTCTTC,CASSPRQGFPSYNEQFF
TRBV5-6,TRBJ1-1,.,16,.,TGTGCCAGCAGCCAAATGGGTTGGGAGATGAACACTGAAGCTTTCTTT,CASSQMGWEMNTEAFF
TRBV10-3,TRBJ2-2,few,15,.,TGTGCCATCAGTGGGGATCTAGGGGACACCGGGGAGCTGTTTTTT,CAISGDLGDTGELFF
TRBV6-5,TRBJ1-2,few,11,.,TGTGCCAGCAGTCGAGGCTATGGCTACACCTTC,CASSRGYGYTF
TRBV6-5,TRBJ1-1,.,14,.,TGTGCCAGCAGTTACGGGTCGGGGAGGACTGAAGCTTTCTTT,CASSYGSGRTEAFF
TRBV7-9,TRBJ1-5,.,17,TRBD1,TGTGCCAGCAGCTTAGTATCAGGGGGCATCGGCAATCAGCCCCAGCATTTT,CASSLVSGGIGNQPQHF
TRBV4-2,TRBJ1-1,.,22,.,TGTGCCAGCAGCCAAGTGATTGGAAGAACGGACGGGAGGGGGTCCATGAACACTGAAGCTTTCTTT,CASSQVIGRTDGRGSMNTEAFF
TRBV5-1,TRBJ2-7,.,15,TRBD1,TGCGCCAGCAGCCCCCCCGGGACAGGCTCCTACGAGCAGTACTTC,CASSPPGTGSYEQYF
TRBV5-1,TRBJ2-7,.,17,TRBD1,TGCGCCAGCAGCTTGGCCGTCGGGACAGGGGATATTAACGAGCAGTACTTC,CASSLAVGTGDINEQYF
TRBV7-9,TRBJ1-5,.,14,.,TGTGCCAGCAGCTTCGGGACAATTAATCAGCCCCAGCATTTT,CASSFGTINQPQHF
TRBV11-2,TRBJ1-2,once,16,.,TGTGCCAGCAGCTTAATTCCCAGAGGGATTAACTATGGCTACACCTTC,CASSLIPRGINYGYTF
TRBV5-1,TRBJ1-2,.,13,TRBD1,TGCGCCAGCAGCTTGGGTCAGGGGGCCTTCTACACCTTC,CASSLGQGAFYTF
TRBV5-4,TRBJ2-7,few,14,.,TGTGCCAGCAGCTTGGCCCAGGACTCCTACGAGCAGTACTTC,CASSLAQDSYEQYF
TRBV5-4,TRBJ1-1,.,16,.,TGTGCCAGCGGATCTTACGCGACAGGTTCGAACACTGAAGCTTTCTTT,CASGSYATGSNTEAFF
TRBV6-1,TRBJ1-1,.,12,.,TGTGCCAGCATACGGGGGAACACTGAAGCTTTCTTT,CASIRGNTEAFF
TRBV19,TRBJ1-3,.,14,.,TGTGCCACCACTCGGGGGACCTCTGGAAACACCATATATTTT,CATTRGTSGNTIYF
TRBV9,TRBJ2-1,once,13,TRBD2,TGTGCCAGCAGTAGCGGGGGGGCAGATGAGCAGTTCTTC,CASSSGGADEQFF
TRBV4-1,TRBJ1-1,.,15,TRBD1,TGCGCCAGCAGCCAAGTTGACAGGGTGAACACTGAAGCTTTCTTT,CASSQVDRVNTEAFF
TRBV7-6,TRBJ2-7,.,18,TRBD1,TGTGCCAGCAGCTTAGGCGGTGTATGGGACAGGGGATCTGGCGAGCAGTACTTC,CASSLGGVWDRGSGEQYF
TRBV6-5,TRBJ2-7,.,13,.,TGTGCCAGCAGTAAGGCAGGTCCCTACGAGCAGTACTTC,CASSKAGPYEQYF
TRBV6-6,TRBJ2-7,.,13,.,TGTGCCAGCAGTTACTTTGGCAGGGGCGAGCAGTACTTC,CASSYFGRGEQYF
TRBV4-2,TRBJ1-5,once,15,TRBD1,TGTGCCAGCAGCCAAGGGGACAGGGGCAATCAGCCCCAGCATTTT,CASSQGDRGNQPQHF
TRBV9,TRBJ2-7,.,13,.,TGTGCCAGCAGCGTTGATAGGGCGGGCGAGCAGTGCTTC,CASSVDRAGEQCF
TRBV2,TRBJ1-5,.,18,TRBD1,TGTGCCAGCAGTGATGCGGGGACAGGACCGAATAGCAATCAGCCCCAGCATTTT,CASSDAGTGPNSNQPQHF
TRBV9,TRBJ2-3,once,16,TRBD2,TGTGCCAGCAGCGTGTTAGCGGGGGGGAGCACAGATACGCAGTATTTT,CASSVLAGGSTDTQYF
TRBV12-5,TRBJ2-1,.,14,.,TGTGCTAGTGGTCGGGACGTGGCGGGATTTGAGCAGTTCTTC,CASGRDVAGFEQFF
TRBV7-2,TRBJ2-7,.,14,TRBD2,TGTGCCAGCAGCTTTCTAGCGGGGCCCTGGGAGCAGTACTTC,CASSFLAGPWEQYF
TRBV6-1,TRBJ2-1,.,15,.,TGTGCCAGCAGTGAACGGGGTTTCCCCTACAATGAGCAGTTCTTC,CASSERGFPYNEQFF
TRBV6-5,TRBJ2-1,.,13,.,TGTGCCAGCAGTTACACAGGGTACAATGAGCAGTTCTTC,CASSYTGYNEQFF
TRBV5-4,TRBJ2-5,once,14,.,TGTGCCAGCAGCGGGCGGGGGCCGGGAGAGACCCAGTACTTC,CASSGRGPGETQYF
TRBV7-9,TRBJ2-5,few,16,TRBD1,TGTGCCAGCAGCTTGGTTTTCGGGACAGTCCAAGAGACCCAGTACTTC,CASSLVFGTVQETQYF
TRBV7-2,TRBJ2-3,.,16,.,TGTGCCAGCAGCTTATTGGTCGGAGGTAGCACAGATACGCAGTATTTT,CASSLLVGGSTDTQYF
TRBV27,TRBJ2-1,.,13,.,TGTGCCAGCTCCATGGGGGGATACAATGAGCAGTTCTTC,CASSMGGYNEQFF
TRBV7-9,TRBJ2-6,.,16,.,TGTGCCAGCAGCCTCCTACAGGGTGTTGGGGCCAACGTCCTGACTTTC,CASSLLQGVGANVLTF
TRBV28,TRBJ2-1,.,17,TRBD1,TGTGCCAGCAGTCGCCCTCCGGGACAGGGGGATAACAATGAGCAGTTCTTC,CASSRPPGQGDNNEQFF
TRBV5-4,TRBJ2-3,.,14,.,TGTGCCAGCAGCCGTGTATTAGGGGCAGATACGCAGTATTTT,CASSRVLGADTQYF
TRBV12-5,TRBJ2-3,once,13,.,TGTGCTAGTGGTTCCCCAAGCACAGATACGCAGTATTTT,CASGSPSTDTQYF